This TCR beta chain stems from a study of cytomegalovirus exposure and HLA in healthy donors. The PCR was carried out with 60 Vbeta primers and 13 Jbeta primers. The protocol was immunoSEQ multiplex PCR, while the TCRdb copy is restricted to in-frame clones and leaves out a portion. This table has more than 200,000 clones, around 79% appearing once. Germline V gene data show CDR1 as SGHTA and CDR2 as FQGNSA. The CDR3 is 14 residues long. Losses at the gene ends were 1 base for V and 6 bases for J; bases not matched to a gene: 5. The TCR sequence derives from a young man in good health and CMV-seronegative. The rearrangement joins TRBV7-2 to TRBJ1-1; 7 positions agree with TRBD1. Sequencing was performed on PBMCs. The CDR3 region has the DNA TGTGCCAGCAGCTTAGATGCGGGGACAGCTGAAGCTTTCTTT. Protein sequence: CASSLDAGTAEAFF.